Listed here are 28 T cell receptor beta chains from one sample, sequenced in a study of blood T cell repertoires in COVID-19. Here immunoSEQ multiplex PCR was the method, and the copy in TCRdb shows in-frame clones only, minus some. The table lists about 100,000 clones, 90% of them singletons. Sequenced sample: peripheral blood. These TCRs come from a young man with COVID-19, enrolled during active disease.

This rearrangement joins TRBV7-9 to TRBJ1-6, with unresolved D. Trimming left V 3 bases short and J 9 bases short, with 6 bases between. This CDR3 contains 12 residues. CDR1 is SEHNR, CDR2 FQNEAQ, per germline (reference sequence). The CDR3 sequence is CASSFEGSPLHF. DNA for the CDR3: TGTGCCAGCAGCTTCGAGGGTTCACCCCTCCACTTT.

J is TRBJ1-3 and V is TRBV3-1 (or the pseudogene TRBV3-2); D possibly corresponds to TRBD1 (6 bases). CDR1 and CDR2 from the germline V gene are LGHDT and YNNKEL (reference sequence). CDR3 size: 15 residues. V was trimmed by 4 bases and J by 2 bases, leaving 12 bases between them. The CDR3 nucleotides are TGTGCCAGCAGCCCGAACAGGGCTCCTGGAAACACCATATATTTT. It encodes CASSPNRAPGNTIYF.

The chain couples TRBV14 to TRBJ2-7; 7 bases are a match to TRBD1. Germline trimming cut 0 bases from V and 7 bases from J; bases unmatched to any gene: 3. This CDR3 is 13 amino acids long. Germline values: CDR1 SGHDN, CDR2 FVKESK. The CDR3 loop reads CASSQDRGQEQYF. The CDR3 coding sequence is TGTGCCAGCAGCCAAGATCGGGGACAGGAGCAGTACTTC.

This rearrangement joins TRBV7-9 to TRBJ1-5; D perhaps matches TRBD1 (6 bases). V was shortened by 5 bases and J by 0 bases, with 14 bases between the two germline ends. Germline assignment: CDR1 SEHNR and CDR2 FQNEAQ (reference sequence). The CDR3 has 16 amino acids. The CDR3 sequence is CASSRFGQNSNQPQHF. The CDR3 region has the DNA TGTGCCAGCAGCCGATTTGGACAGAATAGCAATCAGCCCCAGCATTTT.

The gene calls are TRBV28 and TRBJ2-7, with 7 bases identical to TRBD1. In germline, CDR1 is MDHEN, CDR2 SYDVKM. V was pared by 6 bases and J by 3 bases, with 8 bases of the junction left unmatched. The CDR3 is made up of 14 amino acids. As DNA, the CDR3 is TGTGCCAGCAGGGGACAGTCGAACTTCTACGAGCAGTACTTC. Translation gives CASRGQSNFYEQYF. Drawing the rest from reference TRBV28 and TRBJ2-7, the complete variable domain is DVKVTQSSRYLVKRTGEKVFLECVQDMDHENMFWYRQDPGLGLRLIYFSYDVKMKEKGDIPEGYSVSREKKERFSLILESASTNQTSMYLCASRGQSNFYEQYFGPGTRLTVT.

This chain connects TRBV5-1 to TRBJ2-1; 9 nucleotides match TRBD1. This CDR3 is built from 17 residues. Losses at the gene ends were 3 bases for V and 2 bases for J; bases not matched to a gene: 9. Per germline, CDR1 SGHRS and CDR2 YFSETQ. CDR3 DNA: TGCGCCAGCAGCTCTTTTCACGGGACAGGGACCTACAATGAGCAGTTCTTC. Encoded protein: CASSSFHGTGTYNEQFF.

This clone was recorded only once. V gene TRBV19 combines with J gene TRBJ2-1; 9 bases are a match to TRBD2. In germline, CDR1 is LNHDA, CDR2 SQIVND (reference sequence). The junction had 10 bases not matched to a gene; V was cut back by 7 bases and J by 6 bases. This CDR3 is built from 15 residues. The CDR3 protein is CASTGPGLAFNEQFF. The DNA for the CDR3 is TGTGCCAGTACCGGACCGGGACTAGCTTTCAATGAGCAGTTCTTC.

The chain carries TRBV5-4 and TRBJ2-1; 14 positions agree with TRBD2. This CDR3 comprises 15 residues. From germline, CDR1 is SGHNT and CDR2 YYREEE (reference sequence). V trimming: 5 bases; J trimming: 6 bases; junction bases outside the gene matches: 4. The CDR3 coding sequence is TGTGCCAGCAGGGCCGGGACTAGCGGGAGCAATGAGCAGTTCTTC. Its protein product is CASRAGTSGSNEQFF.

This chain joins TRBV6-5 and TRBJ2-1, with D uncertain. Trimming removed 5 bases at V and 5 bases at J, with 4 bases between. Germline CDR1 reads MNHEY; CDR2 reads SVGAGI. CDR3 length: 11 amino acids. The CDR3 loop is CASSIDNEQFF. The CDR3 region has the DNA TGTGCCAGCAGTATCGACAATGAGCAGTTCTTC.

V is TRBV11-2 and J is TRBJ2-1; 8 nucleotides agree with TRBD2. J lost 2 bases, V lost 0 bases, and 6 bases had no gene match. Germline CDR1 is SGHAT and CDR2 is FQNNGV. The CDR3 runs to 17 residues. CDR3 protein: CASSLESAAGAYNEQFF. As DNA, the CDR3 is TGTGCCAGCAGCTTAGAATCCGCAGCGGGAGCCTACAATGAGCAGTTCTTC. The whole variable domain, filled in from reference TRBV11-2 and TRBJ2-1, reads EAGVAQSPRYKIIEKRQSVAFWCNPISGHATLYWYQQILGQGPKLLIQFQNNGVVDDSQLPKDRFSAERLKGVDSTLKIQPAKLEDSAVYLCASSLESAAGAYNEQFFGPGTRLTVL.

Here the CDR3 reads CASSQVTEAFF. The CDR3 DNA reads as TGTGCCAGCAGTCAGGTCACTGAAGCTTTCTTT. This sequence joins TRBV6-2 or TRBV6-3 and TRBJ1-1, with D uncertain. Trimming stripped 5 bases from V and 4 bases from J, with 5 bases between. From germline, CDR1 is MNHEY and CDR2 SVGEGT. The CDR3 sequence is 11 residues long.

This sequence joins TRBV7-9 and TRBJ1-1; unclear D gene. Deletions cut 1 base from V and 4 bases from J, with 13 bases between. CDR3 length: 15 residues. Germline CDR1 SEHNR, CDR2 FQNEAQ (reference sequence). CDR3 nucleotides: TGTGCCAGCAGCTTAGTAGCGGGTGCGGGCACTGAAGCTTTCTTT. Translated: CASSLVAGAGTEAFF.

CDR3 coding DNA: TGCGCCAGCAGTATCGGGACAGGAATGGGGAAGACCCAGTACTTC. Translation gives CASSIGTGMGKTQYF. The rearrangement joins TRBV5-1 to TRBJ2-5; 8 nucleotides match TRBD1. J lost 6 bases, V lost 5 bases, and 12 bases had no gene match. Germline V gives CDR1 SGHRS, CDR2 YFSETQ. The CDR3 is 15 residues long.

This clone was detected only once. The rearrangement uses TRBV28 and TRBJ2-7; 7 nucleotides agree with TRBD2. Germline V gene sequence: CDR1 MDHEN, CDR2 SYDVKM. This CDR3 has 15 residues. V lost 3 bases to trimming and J lost 6 bases; unmatched junction nucleotides: 11. The CDR3 coding sequence is TGTGCCAGCAGTTTGGAGGGAGGGCCGGTCTTCGAGCAGTACTTC. Translating it yields CASSLEGGPVFEQYF.

Here the CDR3 reads CASSEGTSGRAYEQYF. In DNA form, the CDR3 reads TGTGCCAGCAGCGAGGGGACTAGCGGGAGGGCCTACGAGCAGTACTTC. V and J are TRBV9 and TRBJ2-7; 16 nucleotides match TRBD2. With V trimmed by 3 bases and J by 2 bases, 2 bases remained unmatched. CDR1 is SGDLS and CDR2 is YYNGEE in the germline V gene. The CDR3 has 16 amino acids. Looking up the rest from reference TRBV9 and TRBJ2-7 gives the full variable domain: DSGVTQTPKHLITATGQRVTLRCSPRSGDLSVYWYQQSLDQGLQFLIQYYNGEERAKGNILERFSAQQFPDLHSELNLSSLELGDSALYFCASSEGTSGRAYEQYFGPGTRLTVT.

The rearrangement links TRBV2 to TRBJ2-3; D is possibly TRBD1 (6 bases). Trimming shortened V by 7 bases and J by 1 base, and 18 bases separated the two germline ends. Germline loops: CDR1 SNHLY, CDR2 FYNNEI. The CDR3 runs 16 residues. CDR3 nucleotide sequence: TGTGCCAGCACCCTGGGGGCAAACCAACGCACAGATACGCAGTATTTT. Its protein is CASTLGANQRTDTQYF. Combining the CDR3 with reference TRBV2 and TRBJ2-3 gives the whole variable domain EPEVTQTPSHQVTQMGQEVILRCVPISNHLYFYWYRQILGQKVEFLVSFYNNEISEKSEIFDDQFSVERPDGSNFTLKIRSTKLEDSAMYFCASTLGANQRTDTQYFGPGTRLTVL.

J is TRBJ1-2 and V is TRBV29-1; D ambiguous. Per the germline V gene, CDR1 is SQVTM and CDR2 is ANQGSEA. This CDR3 contains 19 residues. Deletions cut 8 bases from V and 2 bases from J, with 33 bases between. CDR3 protein: CSPRGFDHTWEIPNYGYTF. CDR3 coding DNA: TGCAGCCCCCGCGGGTTTGACCACACCTGGGAGATTCCCAACTATGGCTACACCTTC. Combining the CDR3 with reference TRBV29-1 and TRBJ1-2 gives the whole variable domain SAVISQKPSRDICQRGTSLTIQCQVDSQVTMMFWYRQQPGQSLTLIATANQGSEATYESGFVIDKFPISRPNLTFSTLTVSNMSPEDSSIYLCSPRGFDHTWEIPNYGYTFGSGTRLTVV.

This clone was recorded a few times. An end of the junction differs from the germline gene, which may be a read error. The chain is built from TRBV18 and TRBJ1-4, with 9 bases fitting TRBD1. The CDR3 is 16 residues long. Germline V gene lookup returns CDR1 KGHSH and CDR2 LQKENI. CDR3 nucleotides: TGTGCCAGCTCACCATCCTTGTCGGGACAGGGTGAAAAACTGCTTTTT. Encoded protein: CASSPSLSGQGEKLLF.

The chain employs TRBV13 and TRBJ2-3; 13 nucleotides agree with TRBD2. The trim removed 5 bases at V and 7 bases at J, leaving 3 bases unmatched. The CDR3 contains 14 residues. Germline values: CDR1 PRHDT, CDR2 FYEKMQ (reference sequence). As DNA, the CDR3 is TGTGCCAGCAGCCTCGGGACTAGCGGGAATACGCAGTATTTT. This gives the protein CASSLGTSGNTQYF. The complete variable domain, with remaining parts taken from reference TRBV13 and TRBJ2-3, reads AAGVIQSPRHLIKEKRETATLKCYPIPRHDTVYWYQQGPGQDPQFLISFYEKMQSDKGSIPDRFSAQQFSDYHSELNMSSLELGDSALYFCASSLGTSGNTQYFGPGTRLTVL.

The rearrangement links TRBV19 to TRBJ2-7; D is unresolved. Germline assignment: CDR1 LNHDA and CDR2 SQIVND (reference sequence). Deletions cut 0 bases from V and 0 bases from J, with 6 bases between. The CDR3 is made up of 14 amino acids. This CDR3 reads CASSIDQRSYEQYF. For the CDR3, the DNA is TGTGCCAGTAGTATAGATCAGCGCTCCTACGAGCAGTACTTC.

The count of this clone is one. The CDR3 loop is CASSFGQRTDTQYF. As DNA, the CDR3 is TGTGCCAGCAGCTTCGGACAGCGCACAGATACGCAGTATTTT. V is TRBV11-3 and J is TRBJ2-3; maybe TRBD1 (6 bases). The CDR3 runs 14 residues. Germline CDR1 reads SGHNT; CDR2 reads YENEEA. V was clipped by 3 bases and J by 1 base, with 8 bases between them. The entire variable domain, with the rest obtained from reference TRBV11-3 and TRBJ2-3, is as follows: EAGVVQSPRYKIIEKKQPVAFWCNPISGHNTLYWYLQNLGQGPELLIRYENEEAVDDSQLPKDRFSAERLKGVDSTLKIQPAELGDSAVYLCASSFGQRTDTQYFGPGTRLTVL.

This chain uses TRBV24-1 with TRBJ1-1; no clear D gene. V dropped 6 bases and J dropped 5 bases, with 6 bases sitting between them. The CDR3 has 11 residues. Germline CDR1 KGHDR, CDR2 SFDVKD. The CDR3 bases are TGTGCCACCAGTTTCGGGACTGAAGCTTTCTTT. Translating gives CATSFGTEAFF.

This clone was seen a handful of times. The V gene is TRBV3-1 (or the pseudogene TRBV3-2), the J gene TRBJ1-5; unclear D gene. V shed 1 base and J shed 0 bases, with 7 bases lying between them. There are 15 residues in the CDR3. Germline CDR1 is LGHDT and CDR2 is YNNKEL (reference sequence). The DNA of the CDR3 is TGTGCCAGCAGCCAAGGCAGGTATAGCAATCAGCCCCAGCATTTT. This codes for CASSQGRYSNQPQHF.

The chain employs TRBV6-5 and TRBJ1-5, with TRBD1 as a possible D gene (5 bases). CDR1 is MNHEY, CDR2 SVGAGI, per germline. The CDR3 loop spans 15 amino acids. V dropped 8 bases and J dropped 2 bases, with 16 bases sitting between them. For the CDR3, the DNA is TGTGCCAGCGGGGCGGAGGGGATCGGCAATCAGCCCCAGCATTTT. Amino acid sequence: CASGAEGIGNQPQHF.

The chain has TRBV7-9 and TRBJ2-7, with 9 bases that match TRBD1. The CDR3 is 13 amino acids. The V gene's germline CDR1 is SEHNR and CDR2 FQNEAQ (reference sequence). V was clipped by 1 base and J by 7 bases; unmatched bases: 2. CDR3 sequence: CASSLGGTGEQYF. The CDR3 DNA is TGTGCCAGCAGCTTAGGTGGGACAGGGGAGCAGTACTTC.

The rearrangement links TRBV28 to TRBJ2-2; no definite D call. CDR1 MDHEN and CDR2 SYDVKM come from the germline V gene. The V gene lost 5 bases and the J gene lost 1 base, with 14 bases spanning the gap. The CDR3 covers 16 residues. CDR3 nucleotide sequence: TGTGCCAGCAGTGTACAGAATGTGTTGAACACCGGGGAGCTGTTTTTT. It specifies CASSVQNVLNTGELFF.

This clone showed up just a few times. V is TRBV6-2 or TRBV6-3 and J is TRBJ2-1; the match to TRBD1 covers 7 bases. Germline V lookup: CDR1 MNHEY, CDR2 SVGEGT. The CDR3 has 12 amino acids. J lost 8 bases, V lost 6 bases, and 4 bases had no gene match. The CDR3 region is CASSDRVHEQFF. In DNA, the CDR3 is TGTGCCAGCAGCGACAGGGTCCATGAGCAGTTCTTC.

This clone was picked up one time. The rearrangement uses TRBV4-2 and TRBJ2-7; 8 bases match TRBD1. V shed 2 bases and J 5 bases; nucleotides not matched to a gene: 8. CDR1 and CDR2 from the germline V gene are LGHNA and YNFKEQ. The CDR3 spans 15 residues. Written as DNA, the CDR3 is TGTGCCAGCAGCCAACCCTCGGACAGGGACAACGAGCAGTACTTC. Translation: CASSQPSDRDNEQYF.